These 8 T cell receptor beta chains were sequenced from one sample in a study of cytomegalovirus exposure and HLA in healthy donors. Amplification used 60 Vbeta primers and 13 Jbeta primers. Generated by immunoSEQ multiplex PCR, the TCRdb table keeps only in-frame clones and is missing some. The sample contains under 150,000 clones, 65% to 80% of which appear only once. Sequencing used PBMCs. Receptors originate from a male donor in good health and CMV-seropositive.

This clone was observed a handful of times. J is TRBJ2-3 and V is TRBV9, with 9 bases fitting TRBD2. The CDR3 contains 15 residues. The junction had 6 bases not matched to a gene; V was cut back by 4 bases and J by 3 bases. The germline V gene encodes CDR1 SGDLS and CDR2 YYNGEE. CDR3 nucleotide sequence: TGTGCCAGCAGCCCCATAGCGGGAGAGACAGATACGCAGTATTTT. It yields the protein CASSPIAGETDTQYF.

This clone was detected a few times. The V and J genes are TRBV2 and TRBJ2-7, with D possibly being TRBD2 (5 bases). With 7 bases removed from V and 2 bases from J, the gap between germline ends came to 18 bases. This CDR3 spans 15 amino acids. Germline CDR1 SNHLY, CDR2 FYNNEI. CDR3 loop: CASMGGRTTPYEQYF. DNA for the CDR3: TGTGCCAGCATGGGTGGGAGAACTACTCCCTACGAGCAGTACTTC.

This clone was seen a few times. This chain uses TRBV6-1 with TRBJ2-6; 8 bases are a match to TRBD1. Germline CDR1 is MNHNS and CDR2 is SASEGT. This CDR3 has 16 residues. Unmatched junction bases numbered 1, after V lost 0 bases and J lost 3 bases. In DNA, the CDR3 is TGTGCCAGCAGTGAAGCGACAGGGGTTGGGGCCAACGTCCTGACTTTC. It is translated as CASSEATGVGANVLTF.

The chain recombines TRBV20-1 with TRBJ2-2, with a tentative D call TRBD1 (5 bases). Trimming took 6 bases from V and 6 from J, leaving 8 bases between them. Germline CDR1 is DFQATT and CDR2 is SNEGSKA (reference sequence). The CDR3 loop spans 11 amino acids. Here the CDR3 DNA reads TGCAGTGCCCAAGGGGCCGGGGAGCTGTTTTTT. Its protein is CSAQGAGELFF.

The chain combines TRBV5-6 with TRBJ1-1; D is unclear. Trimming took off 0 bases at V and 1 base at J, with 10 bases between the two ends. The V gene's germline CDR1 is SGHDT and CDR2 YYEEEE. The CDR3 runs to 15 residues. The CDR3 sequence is CASSLVGTENTEAFF. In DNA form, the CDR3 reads TGTGCCAGCAGCTTGGTCGGCACAGAGAACACTGAAGCTTTCTTT.

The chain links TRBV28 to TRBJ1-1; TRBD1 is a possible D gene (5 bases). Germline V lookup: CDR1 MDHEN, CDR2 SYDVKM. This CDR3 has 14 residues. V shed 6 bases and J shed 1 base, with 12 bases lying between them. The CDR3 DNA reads TGTGCCAGCAGCCGTGGGGGGACGAACACTGAAGCTTTCTTT. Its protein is CASSRGGTNTEAFF.

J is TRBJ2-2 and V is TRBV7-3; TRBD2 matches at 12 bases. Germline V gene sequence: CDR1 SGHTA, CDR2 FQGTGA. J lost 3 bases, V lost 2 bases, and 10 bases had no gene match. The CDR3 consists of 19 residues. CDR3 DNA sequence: TGTGCCAGCAGCTTAGCTTGGTCTAGCGGGGGGGCCGACACCGGGGAGCTGTTTTTT. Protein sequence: CASSLAWSSGGADTGELFF.

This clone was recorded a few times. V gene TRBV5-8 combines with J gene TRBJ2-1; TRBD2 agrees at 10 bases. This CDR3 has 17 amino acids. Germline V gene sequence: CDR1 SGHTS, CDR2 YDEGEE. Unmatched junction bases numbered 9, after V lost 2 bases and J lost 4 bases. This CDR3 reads CASSFIVSGREYNEQFF. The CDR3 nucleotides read TGTGCCAGCAGCTTCATCGTCAGCGGGAGGGAGTACAATGAGCAGTTCTTC.